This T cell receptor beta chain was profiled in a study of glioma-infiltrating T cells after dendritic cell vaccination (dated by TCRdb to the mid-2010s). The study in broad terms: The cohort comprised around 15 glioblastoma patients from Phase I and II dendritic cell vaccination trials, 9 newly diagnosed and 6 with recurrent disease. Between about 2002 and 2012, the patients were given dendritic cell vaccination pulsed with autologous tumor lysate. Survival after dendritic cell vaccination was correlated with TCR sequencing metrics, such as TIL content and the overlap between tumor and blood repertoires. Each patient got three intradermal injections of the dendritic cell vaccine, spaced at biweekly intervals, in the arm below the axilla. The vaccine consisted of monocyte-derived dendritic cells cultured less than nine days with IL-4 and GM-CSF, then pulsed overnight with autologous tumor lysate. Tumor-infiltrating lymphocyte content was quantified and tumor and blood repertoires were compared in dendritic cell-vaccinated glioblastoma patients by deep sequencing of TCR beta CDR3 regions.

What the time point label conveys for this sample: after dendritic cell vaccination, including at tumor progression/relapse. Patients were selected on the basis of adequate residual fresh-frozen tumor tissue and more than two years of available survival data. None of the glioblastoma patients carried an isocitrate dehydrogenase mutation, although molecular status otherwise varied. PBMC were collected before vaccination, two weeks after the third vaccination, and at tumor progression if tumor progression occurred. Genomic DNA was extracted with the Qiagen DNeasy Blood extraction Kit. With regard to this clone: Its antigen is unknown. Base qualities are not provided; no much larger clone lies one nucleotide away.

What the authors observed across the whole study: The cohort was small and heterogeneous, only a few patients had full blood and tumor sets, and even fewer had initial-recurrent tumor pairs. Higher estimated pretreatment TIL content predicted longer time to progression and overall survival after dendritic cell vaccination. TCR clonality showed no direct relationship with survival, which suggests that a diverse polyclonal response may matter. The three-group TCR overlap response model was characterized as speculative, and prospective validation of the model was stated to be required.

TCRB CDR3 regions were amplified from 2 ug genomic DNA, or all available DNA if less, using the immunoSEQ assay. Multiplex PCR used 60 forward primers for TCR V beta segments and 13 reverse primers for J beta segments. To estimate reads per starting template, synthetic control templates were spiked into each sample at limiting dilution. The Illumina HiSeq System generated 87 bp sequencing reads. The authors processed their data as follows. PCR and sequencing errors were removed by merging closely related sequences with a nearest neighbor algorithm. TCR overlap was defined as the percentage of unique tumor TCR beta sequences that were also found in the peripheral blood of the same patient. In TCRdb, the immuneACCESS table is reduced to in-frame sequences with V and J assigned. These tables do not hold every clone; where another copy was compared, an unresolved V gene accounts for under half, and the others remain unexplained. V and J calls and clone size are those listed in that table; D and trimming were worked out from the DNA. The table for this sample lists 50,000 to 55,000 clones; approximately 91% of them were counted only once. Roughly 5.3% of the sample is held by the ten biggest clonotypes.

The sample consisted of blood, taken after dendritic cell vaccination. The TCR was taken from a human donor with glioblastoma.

In nucleotides, the sequence is TGCGCCAGCAGCCGGGACACGACCTACGAGCAGTACTTC. This translates into CASSRDTTYEQYF. The V and J genes are TRBV4-3 and TRBJ2-7, with TRBD1 perhaps the D gene, on 6 matching bases. V drops 4 bases and J drops 2 bases, leaving 9 bases in between. The germline V gene gives CDR1 as LGHNA and CDR2 as YSLEER. The CDR3 starts with the cysteine, ends with the phenylalanine, and has 13 residues. Only CDR3 DNA is held: 39 bases, read in frame from base 1.